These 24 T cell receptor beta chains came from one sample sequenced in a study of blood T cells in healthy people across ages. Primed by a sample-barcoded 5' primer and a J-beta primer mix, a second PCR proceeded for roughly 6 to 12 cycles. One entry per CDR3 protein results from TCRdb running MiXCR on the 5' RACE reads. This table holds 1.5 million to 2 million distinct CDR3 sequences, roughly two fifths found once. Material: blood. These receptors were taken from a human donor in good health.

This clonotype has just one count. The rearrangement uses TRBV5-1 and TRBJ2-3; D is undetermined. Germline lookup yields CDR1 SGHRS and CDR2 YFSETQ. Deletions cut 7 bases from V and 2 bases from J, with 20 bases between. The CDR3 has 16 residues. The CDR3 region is CASAPLWASTTDTQYF. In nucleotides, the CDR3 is TGCGCCAGCGCTCCCCTCTGGGCTAGTACCACAGATACGCAGTATTTT.

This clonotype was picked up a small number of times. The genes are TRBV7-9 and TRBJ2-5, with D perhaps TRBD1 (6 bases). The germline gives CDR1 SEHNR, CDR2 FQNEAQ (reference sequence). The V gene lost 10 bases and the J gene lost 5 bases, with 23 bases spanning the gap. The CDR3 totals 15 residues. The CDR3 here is CATLQGGGYEETQYF. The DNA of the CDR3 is TGTGCCACGCTACAAGGGGGTGGGTACGAGGAGACCCAGTACTTC.

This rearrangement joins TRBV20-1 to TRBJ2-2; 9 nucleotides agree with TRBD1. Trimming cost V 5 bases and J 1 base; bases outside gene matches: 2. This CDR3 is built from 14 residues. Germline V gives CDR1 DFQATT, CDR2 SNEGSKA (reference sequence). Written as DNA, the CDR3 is TGCAGTGCTTGGGACAGGGAGAACACCGGGGAGCTGTTTTTT. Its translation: CSAWDRENTGELFF.

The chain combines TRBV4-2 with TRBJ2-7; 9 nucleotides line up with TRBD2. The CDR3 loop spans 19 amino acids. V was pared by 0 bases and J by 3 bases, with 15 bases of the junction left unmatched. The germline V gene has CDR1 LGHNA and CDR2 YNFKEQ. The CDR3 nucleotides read TGTGCCAGCAGCCAAGATCTCCTGGCAAGCGGGGGGTTCAGCTACGAGCAGTACTTC. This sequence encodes CASSQDLLASGGFSYEQYF.

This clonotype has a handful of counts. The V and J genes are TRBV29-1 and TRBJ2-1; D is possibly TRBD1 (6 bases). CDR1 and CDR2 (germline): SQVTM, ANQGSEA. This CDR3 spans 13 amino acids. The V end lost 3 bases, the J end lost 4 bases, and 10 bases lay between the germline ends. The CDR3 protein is CSVEVDRYNEQFF. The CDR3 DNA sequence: TGCAGCGTTGAGGTGGACAGATACAATGAGCAGTTCTTC.

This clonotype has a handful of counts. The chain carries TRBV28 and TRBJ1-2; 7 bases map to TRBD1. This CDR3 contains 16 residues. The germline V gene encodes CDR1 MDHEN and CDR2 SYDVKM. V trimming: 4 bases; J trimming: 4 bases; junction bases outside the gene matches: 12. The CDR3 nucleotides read TGTGCCAGCAGTTCCCCCGGGGAGGGGGCTGTCTATGGCTACACCTTC. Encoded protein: CASSSPGEGAVYGYTF.

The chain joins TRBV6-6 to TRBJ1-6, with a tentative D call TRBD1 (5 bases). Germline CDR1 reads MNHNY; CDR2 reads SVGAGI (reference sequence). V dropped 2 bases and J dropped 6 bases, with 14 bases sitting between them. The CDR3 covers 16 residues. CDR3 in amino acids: CASSYVPGRPNSPLHF. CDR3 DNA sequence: TGTGCCAGCAGTTACGTCCCGGGACGGCCTAATTCACCCCTCCACTTT.

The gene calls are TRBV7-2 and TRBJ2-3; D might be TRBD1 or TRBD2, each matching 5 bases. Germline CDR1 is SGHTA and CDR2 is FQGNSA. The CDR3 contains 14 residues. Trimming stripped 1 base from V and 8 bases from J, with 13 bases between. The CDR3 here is CASSLDGGARTQYF. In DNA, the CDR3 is TGTGCCAGCAGCTTAGATGGGGGAGCCCGTACGCAGTATTTT.

CDR3 sequence: CASSQENGGAWETQYF. CDR3 DNA: TGTGCCAGCAGCCAAGAGAACGGGGGGGCCTGGGAGACCCAGTACTTC. The genes are TRBV4-2 and TRBJ2-4; TRBD2 matches 8 bases. The J call may be wrong; the DNA end is better matched by TRBJ2-5. Germline V gene lookup returns CDR1 LGHNA and CDR2 YNFKEQ. CDR3 size: 16 residues.

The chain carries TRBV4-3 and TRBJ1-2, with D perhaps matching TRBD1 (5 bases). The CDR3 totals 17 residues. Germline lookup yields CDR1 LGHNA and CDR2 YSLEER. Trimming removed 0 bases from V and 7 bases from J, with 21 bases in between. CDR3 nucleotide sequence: TGCGCCAGCAGCCAAGAATGGATCATGGGGGTAGTATTTGGCTACACCTTC. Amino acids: CASSQEWIMGVVFGYTF.

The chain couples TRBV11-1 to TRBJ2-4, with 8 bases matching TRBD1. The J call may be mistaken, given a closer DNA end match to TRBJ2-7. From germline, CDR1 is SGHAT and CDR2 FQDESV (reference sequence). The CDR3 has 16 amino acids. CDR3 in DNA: TGTGCCAGCAGCTTGAGAACAGGGGGACGGGACTACGAGCAGTACTTC. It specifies CASSLRTGGRDYEQYF.

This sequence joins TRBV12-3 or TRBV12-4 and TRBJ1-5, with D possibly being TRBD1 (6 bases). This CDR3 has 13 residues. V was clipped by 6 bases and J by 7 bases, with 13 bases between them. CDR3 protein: CASRRRGGQPQHF. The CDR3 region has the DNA TGTGCCAGCAGGCGCAGGGGAGGCCAGCCCCAGCATTTT.

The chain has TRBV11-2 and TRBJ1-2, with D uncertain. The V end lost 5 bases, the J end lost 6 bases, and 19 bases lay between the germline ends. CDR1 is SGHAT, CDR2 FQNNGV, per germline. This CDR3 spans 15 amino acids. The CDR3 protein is CASSPNGQPPNGYTF. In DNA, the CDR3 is TGTGCCAGCAGCCCCAATGGGCAGCCTCCTAATGGCTACACCTTC.

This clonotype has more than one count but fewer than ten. The CDR3 sequence: CASSQPGQGQQYF. The CDR3 nucleotides read TGTGCCAGCAGCCAACCGGGACAGGGCCAGCAGTACTTC. The rearrangement links TRBV3-1 to TRBJ2-4; 9 bases line up with TRBD1. J lost 13 bases, V lost 2 bases, and 6 bases had no gene match. CDR3 size: 13 residues. The germline V gene encodes CDR1 LGHDT and CDR2 YNNKEL (reference sequence).

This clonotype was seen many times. In DNA form, the CDR3 reads TGTGCCGTTCAAGGGACCTCACTATGGGAGCAGTACTTC. Translated: CAVQGTSLWEQYF. The chain joins TRBV10-3 to TRBJ2-7; TRBD1 or TRBD2 may be the D gene (5 bases each). This CDR3 region has 13 residues. V lost 11 bases and J lost 7, with 21 bases in between. In germline, CDR1 is ENHRY, CDR2 SYGVKD.

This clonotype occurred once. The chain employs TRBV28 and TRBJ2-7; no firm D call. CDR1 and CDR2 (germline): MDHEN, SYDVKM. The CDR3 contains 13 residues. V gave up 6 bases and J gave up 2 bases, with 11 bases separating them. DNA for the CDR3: TGTGCCAGCAGGGGCGCAGACCCCTACGAGCAGTACTTC. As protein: CASRGADPYEQYF.

The CDR3 coding sequence is TGTGCCAGCAGTTCCATTAGCGGATACAATGAGCAGTTCTTC. As protein: CASSSISGYNEQFF. This chain uses TRBV11-2 with TRBJ2-1, with D perhaps matching TRBD2 (6 bases). Germline-derived CDR1 and CDR2 are SGHAT and FQNNGV. The ends were cut back, 6 bases at V and 4 bases at J, with 13 bases in the middle. The CDR3 runs 14 residues. The whole variable domain, filled in from reference TRBV11-2 and TRBJ2-1, reads EAGVAQSPRYKIIEKRQSVAFWCNPISGHATLYWYQQILGQGPKLLIQFQNNGVVDDSQLPKDRFSAERLKGVDSTLKIQPAKLEDSAVYLCASSSISGYNEQFFGPGTRLTVL.

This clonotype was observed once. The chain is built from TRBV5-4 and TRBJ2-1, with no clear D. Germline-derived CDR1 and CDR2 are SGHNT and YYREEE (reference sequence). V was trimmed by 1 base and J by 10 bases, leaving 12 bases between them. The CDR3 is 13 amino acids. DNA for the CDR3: TGTGCCAGCAGCTTGAGAAACTACGGCGAGCAGTTCTTC. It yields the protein CASSLRNYGEQFF.

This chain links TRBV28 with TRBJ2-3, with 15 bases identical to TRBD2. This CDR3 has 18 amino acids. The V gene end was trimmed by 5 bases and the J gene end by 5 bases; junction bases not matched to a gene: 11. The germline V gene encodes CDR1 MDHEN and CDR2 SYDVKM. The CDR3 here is CASSEHLGLAGGQDTQYF. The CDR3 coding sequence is TGTGCCAGCAGTGAACATCTGGGACTAGCGGGGGGTCAAGATACGCAGTATTTT.

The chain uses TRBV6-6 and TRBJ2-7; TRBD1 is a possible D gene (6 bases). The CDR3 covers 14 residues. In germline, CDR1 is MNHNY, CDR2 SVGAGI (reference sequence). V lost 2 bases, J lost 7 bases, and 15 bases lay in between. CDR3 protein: CASSYPGQTREQYF. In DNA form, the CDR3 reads TGTGCCAGCAGTTACCCCGGACAGACCCGGGAGCAGTACTTC.

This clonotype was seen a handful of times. The CDR3 reads CASSPGGINYGYTF. In DNA, the CDR3 is TGTGCCAGCAGCCCCGGGGGAATTAACTATGGCTACACCTTC. The chain carries TRBV3-1 and TRBJ1-2; D is perhaps TRBD1 (5 bases). V was clipped by 4 bases and J by 1 base, with 10 bases between them. The CDR3 spans 14 residues. Germline loops: CDR1 LGHDT, CDR2 YNNKEL (reference sequence).

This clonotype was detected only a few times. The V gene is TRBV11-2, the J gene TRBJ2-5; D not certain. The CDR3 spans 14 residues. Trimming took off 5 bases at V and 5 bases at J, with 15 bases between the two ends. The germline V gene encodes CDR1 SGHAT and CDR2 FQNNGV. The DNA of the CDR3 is TGTGCCAGCAGCCAATCCGGGCCCTCTGAGACCCAGTACTTC. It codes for CASSQSGPSETQYF.

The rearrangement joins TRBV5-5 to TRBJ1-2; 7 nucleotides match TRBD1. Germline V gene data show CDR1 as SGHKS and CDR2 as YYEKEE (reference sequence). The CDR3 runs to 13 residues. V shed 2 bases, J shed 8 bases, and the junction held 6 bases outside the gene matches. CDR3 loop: CASSFRGGEGYTF. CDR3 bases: TGTGCCAGCAGCTTCAGGGGGGGAGAAGGCTACACCTTC.

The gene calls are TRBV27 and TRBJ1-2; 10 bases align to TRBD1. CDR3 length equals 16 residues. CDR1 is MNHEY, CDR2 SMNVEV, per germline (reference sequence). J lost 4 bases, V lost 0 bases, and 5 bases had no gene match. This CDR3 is CASSLSGTGVGYGYTF. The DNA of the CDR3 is TGTGCCAGCAGTTTATCTGGGACAGGGGTTGGCTATGGCTACACCTTC.